This entry describes one T cell receptor beta chain. Its antigen is currently unknown. Germline V gene sequence: CDR1 LNHNV, CDR2 YYDKDF (reference sequence). This CDR3 has 15 amino acids. The V gene lost 3 bases and the J gene lost 0 bases, with 12 bases spanning the gap. The data derive from a study of OX40 agonist ivuxolimab in advanced cancers. The data were produced by immunoSEQ multiplex PCR, yet TCRdb's version contains in-frame clones alone and is incomplete. This table has tens of thousands of clones, 88% appearing once. General study results and limits: In the 0.1 to 3.0 mg/kg range, CD4+ and CD8+ blood T cells had expanded clonally by week 6. Patients who responded partially at 0.1-3.0 mg/kg showed clonal expansion ranking among the lowest. The study found that CD8+ T cells averaged more expanded clones than CD4+.

This sequence joins TRBV15 and TRBJ2-7; D gene uncertain. The sequence was collected from an adult with an advanced solid tumor such as melanoma, head and neck, liver or kidney cancer. The specimen comprised CD4+ or CD8+ T cells sorted from blood, sampled in a trial of the OX40 agonist ivuxolimab. CDR3 region: CATSRDRASSYEQYF. The CDR3 DNA is TGTGCCACCAGCAGGGACCGCGCTTCCTCCTACGAGCAGTACTTC. Looking up the rest from reference TRBV15 and TRBJ2-7 gives the full variable domain: DAMVIQNPRYQVTQFGKPVTLSCSQTLNHNVMYWYQQKSSQAPKLLFHYYDKDFNNEADTPDNFQSRRPNTSFCFLDIRSPGLGDTAMYLCATSRDRASSYEQYFGPGTRLTVT.